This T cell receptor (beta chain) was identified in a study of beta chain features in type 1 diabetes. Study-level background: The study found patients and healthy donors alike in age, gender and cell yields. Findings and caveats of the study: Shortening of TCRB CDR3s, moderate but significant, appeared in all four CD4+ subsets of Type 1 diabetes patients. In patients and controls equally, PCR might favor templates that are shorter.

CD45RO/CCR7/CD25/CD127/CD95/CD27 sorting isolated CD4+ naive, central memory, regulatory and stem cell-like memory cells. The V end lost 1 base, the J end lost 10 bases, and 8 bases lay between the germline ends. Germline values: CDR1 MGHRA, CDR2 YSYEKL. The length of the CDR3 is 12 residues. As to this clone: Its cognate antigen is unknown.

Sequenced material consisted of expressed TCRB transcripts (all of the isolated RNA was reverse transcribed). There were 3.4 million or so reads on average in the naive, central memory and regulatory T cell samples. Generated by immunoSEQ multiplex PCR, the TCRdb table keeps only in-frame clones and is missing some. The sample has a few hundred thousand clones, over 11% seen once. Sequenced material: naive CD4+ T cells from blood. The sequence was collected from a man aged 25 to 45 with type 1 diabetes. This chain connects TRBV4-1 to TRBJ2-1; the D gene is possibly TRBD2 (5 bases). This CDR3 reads CASSQVQREQFF. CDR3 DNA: TGCGCCAGCAGCCAAGTGCAGCGGGAGCAGTTCTTC.